The rows below give T cell receptor beta chains drawn from one sample of a study of shared clonotypes between healthy human individuals. Generated by immunoSEQ multiplex PCR, the TCRdb table keeps only in-frame clones and is missing some. The sample includes around 2,000,000 clones, approximately 94% of them seen just once. Source material: naive CD8+ T cells sorted from blood. These receptor sequences come from a man younger than 35 in good health. Each CDR3 is given with its conserved first and last residue. Only some rows state a clone size, as once, few, many or a class for expanded clones.

>NA|TRBV5-1|TRBJ1-6
CASSSDGQGAFYNSPLHF
>NA|TRBV4-1|TRBJ2-1
CASSPRGHEQFF
>NA|TRBV5-1|TRBJ2-5
CASSLDRLAGGWQETQYF
>NA|TRBV7-6|TRBJ2-7
CASSPGPSGASYEQYF
>NA|TRBV13|TRBJ2-1
CASSLGLAGGTYNEQFF
>NA|TRBV9|TRBJ2-2
CASSFSGGPSGELFF
>NA|TRBV5-8|TRBJ2-2
CATSDRDTGELFF
>NA|TRBV7-9|TRBJ2-7
CAGSGRNTYEQYF
>NA|TRBV15|TRBJ2-7
CATSRDYGLAGAGEQYF
>NA|TRBV27|TRBJ2-7
CASSSLTGSYEQYF
>NA|TRBV4-1|TRBJ2-7
CASSQDPSARGLLYEQYF
>NA|TRBV28|TRBJ2-3
CASSFRGPSTDTQYF
>once|TRBV7-9|TRBJ2-2
CASLGLAVINTGELFF
>NA|TRBV27|TRBJ2-5
CASSLRRPGTRPPQETQYF
>NA|TRBV4-2|TRBJ1-1
CASSQVEGGEDTEAFF
>NA|TRBV10-3|TRBJ2-4
CAISDSTSGKNIQYF
>NA|TRBV4-1|TRBJ2-1
CASSQAGDSGQFF
>once|TRBV5-4|TRBJ2-7
CASSLGPGPQWEQYF
>NA|TRBV7-8|TRBJ2-7
CASSLGLAGGYEQYF
>NA|TRBV6-1|TRBJ2-5
CASRATGEETQYF
>NA|TRBV7-9|TRBJ1-2
CASSLGRQGSGYTF
>NA|TRBV2|TRBJ1-2
CASSSGQVQYGYTF
>once|TRBV7-9|TRBJ2-5
CASSGGEKTQYF
>NA|TRBV5-6|TRBJ2-2
CASSLVVGELFF
>NA|TRBV9|TRBJ2-5
CASSVAGEETQYF
>NA|TRBV4-1|TRBJ2-3
CASSQDPRDTQYF
>NA|TRBV5-1|TRBJ1-1
CASSPRGGTEAFF
>NA|TRBV5-6|TRBJ2-7
CASSLIGEQYF
>NA|TRBV28|TRBJ2-5
CASSSQTGRETQYF